This TCR beta chain was sequenced in a study of blood T cell repertoires in COVID-19. TCRdb's copy holds only in-frame clones and misses some; the assay was immunoSEQ multiplex PCR. The repertoire holds over 200,000 clones, 65% to 90% seen once, with 11% in the top ten. The CDR3 covers 14 residues. J gave up 7 bases and V 3 bases, and 5 bases lay outside the gene matches. Germline CDR1 LGHDT, CDR2 YNNKEL (reference sequence). The Seattle patients, enrolled during active infection, were followed longitudinally. The genes are TRBV3-1 (or the pseudogene TRBV3-2) and TRBJ2-7, with TRBD2 identical over 11 bases. The receptor comes from a man aged 50 to 60 with COVID-19, enrolled during active disease. Material: peripheral blood. The CDR3 sequence is CASSQGLAAFEQYF. The CDR3 bases are TGTGCCAGCAGCCAGGGACTAGCGGCTTTTGAGCAGTACTTC.